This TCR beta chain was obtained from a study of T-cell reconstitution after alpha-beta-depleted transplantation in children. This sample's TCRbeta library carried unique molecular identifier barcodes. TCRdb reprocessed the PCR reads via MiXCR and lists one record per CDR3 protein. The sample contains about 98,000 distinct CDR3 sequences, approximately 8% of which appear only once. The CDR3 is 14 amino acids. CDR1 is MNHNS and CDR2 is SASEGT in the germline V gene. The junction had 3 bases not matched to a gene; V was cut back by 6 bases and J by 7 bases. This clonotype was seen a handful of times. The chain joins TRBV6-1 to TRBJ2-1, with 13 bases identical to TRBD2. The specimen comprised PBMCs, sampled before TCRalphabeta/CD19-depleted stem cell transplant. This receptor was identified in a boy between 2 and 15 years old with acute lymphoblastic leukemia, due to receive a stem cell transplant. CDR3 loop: CASSPTSGGNEQFF. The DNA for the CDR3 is TGTGCCAGCAGCCCGACTAGCGGGGGGAATGAGCAGTTCTTC.